This T cell receptor (beta chain) was captured in a study of blood T cell repertoires in COVID-19. Per germline, CDR1 SEHNR and CDR2 FQNEAQ (reference sequence). CDR3 length equals 13 residues. Trimming took 5 bases from V and 1 from J, leaving 9 bases between them. Individuals aged about 18 to 89 years were recruited from around 22 US areas. Produced via immunoSEQ multiplex PCR; TCRdb's table is partial and in-frame only. Found here are approximately 140,000 clones, roughly 84% of them singletons; the top ten hold roughly 4.3%. The sequenced sample consisted of PBMCs or T cells enriched from blood (not recorded which). The chain links TRBV7-9 to TRBJ2-7, with D tentatively TRBD1 (6 bases). The TCR was taken from a man in his fifties in a cohort exposed to, infected with or recovered from COVID-19 (not recorded which). The CDR3 region has the DNA TGTGCCAGCAGCCCAACAGGGTCCTACGAGCAGTACTTC. Amino acids: CASSPTGSYEQYF.